These T cell receptor beta chains were read from a single sample in a study of blood T cell repertoires in COVID-19. Sequencing used immunoSEQ multiplex PCR; TCRdb keeps in-frame clones, though not all of them. The sample includes more than 95,000 clones, around four fifths of them seen just once. Sequenced material: peripheral blood. Source of these receptors: a man older than 75 with active or convalescent COVID-19. CDR3s include the opening cysteine and the closing phenylalanine or tryptophan. A D gene is named only where the DNA matches it firmly. Where a row states a size, it is once, few, many or the class of an expanded clone; other rows omit it.

>TRBJ1-2|TRBD1|.|TRBV6-5
CASSYDRGEGYTF
TGTGCCAGCAGTTATGACAGGGGTGAGGGCTACACCTTC
>TRBJ2-5|TRBD1|.|TRBV5-6
CASSFLGQGGETQYF
TGTGCCAGCAGCTTCCTGGGACAGGGTGGGGAGACCCAGTACTTC
>TRBJ2-4|.|.|TRBV10-3
CAISESAGGNIQYF
TGTGCCATCAGTGAGTCGGCGGGCGGAAACATTCAGTACTTC
>TRBJ2-2|TRBD2|.|TRBV28
CASSPTSGDLPAGELFF
TGTGCCAGCAGTCCTACTAGCGGGGACCTCCCCGCCGGGGAGCTGTTTTTT
>TRBJ2-1|TRBD2|.|TRBV5-8
CASSLGTSGRYNEQFF
TGTGCCAGCAGCTTGGGGACTAGCGGGAGGTACAATGAGCAGTTCTTC
>TRBJ1-6|.|.|TRBV12-3/TRBV12-4
CASSLVRGPLHF
TGTGCCAGCAGTTTAGTTAGGGGACCCCTCCACTTT
>TRBJ2-1|.|.|TRBV5-1
CASSSWTEGGYNEQFF
TGCGCCAGCAGCTCTTGGACGGAGGGGGGGTACAATGAGCAGTTCTTC
>TRBJ1-2|.|few|TRBV28
CASSSTQGSGYTF
TGTGCCAGCAGTTCCACACAGGGCTCTGGCTACACCTTC
>TRBJ1-1|TRBD1|.|TRBV20-1
CSARATGKAFF
TGCAGTGCTAGGGCGACAGGGAAGGCTTTCTTT
>TRBJ1-1|.|.|TRBV6-5
CASRSGVTDTEAFF
TGTGCCAGCAGGTCAGGGGTGACGGACACTGAAGCTTTCTTT
>TRBJ2-5|.|.|TRBV7-2
CASSLRSGSETQYF
TGTGCCAGCAGCCTGAGGTCGGGTTCGGAGACCCAGTACTTC
>TRBJ1-4|.|.|TRBV4-2
CASSQERGRTNEKLFF
TGTGCCAGCAGCCAAGAAAGGGGCAGAACTAATGAAAAACTGTTTTTT
>TRBJ1-2|.|many|TRBV7-9
CASMGLVDGGGGYGYTF
TGTGCCAGCATGGGTCTCGTCGACGGTGGAGGAGGGTACGGCTACACCTTC
>TRBJ1-6|.|.|TRBV28
CATRTQGKANSPLHF
TGTGCCACCAGGACCCAGGGGAAGGCTAATTCACCCCTCCACTTT